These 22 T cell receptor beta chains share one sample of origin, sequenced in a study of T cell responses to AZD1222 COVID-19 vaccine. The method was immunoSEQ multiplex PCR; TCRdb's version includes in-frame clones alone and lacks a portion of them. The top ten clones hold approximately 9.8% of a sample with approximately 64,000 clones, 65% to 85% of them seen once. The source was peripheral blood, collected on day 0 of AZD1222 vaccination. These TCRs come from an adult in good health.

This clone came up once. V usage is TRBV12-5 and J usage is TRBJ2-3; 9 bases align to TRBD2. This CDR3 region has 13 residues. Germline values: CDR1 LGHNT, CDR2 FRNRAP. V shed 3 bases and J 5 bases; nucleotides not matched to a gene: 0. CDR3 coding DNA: TGTGCTAGTGGTTTAGCGGGGGGAGATACGCAGTATTTT. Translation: CASGLAGGDTQYF.

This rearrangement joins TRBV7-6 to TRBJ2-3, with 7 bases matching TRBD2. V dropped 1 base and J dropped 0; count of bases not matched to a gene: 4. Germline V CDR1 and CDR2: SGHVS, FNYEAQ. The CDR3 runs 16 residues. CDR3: CASSLGGGTSTDTQYF. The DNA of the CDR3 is TGTGCCAGCAGCTTAGGGGGGGGAACTAGCACAGATACGCAGTATTTT.

The CDR3 DNA reads as TGTGCCTGGAGTGTATCTAGCTATGGCTACACCTTC. Translating gives CAWSVSSYGYTF. The V and J genes are TRBV30 and TRBJ1-2; D remains ambiguous. Germline V lookup: CDR1 GTSNPN, CDR2 SVGIG (reference sequence). With 0 bases removed from V and 4 bases from J, the gap between germline ends came to 6 bases. This CDR3 has 12 residues.

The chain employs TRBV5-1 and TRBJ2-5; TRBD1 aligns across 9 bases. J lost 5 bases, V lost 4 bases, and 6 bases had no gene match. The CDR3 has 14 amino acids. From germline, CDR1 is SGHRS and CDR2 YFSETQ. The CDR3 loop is CASSAGTGLETQYF. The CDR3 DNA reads TGCGCCAGCAGCGCCGGGACAGGGTTGGAGACCCAGTACTTC.

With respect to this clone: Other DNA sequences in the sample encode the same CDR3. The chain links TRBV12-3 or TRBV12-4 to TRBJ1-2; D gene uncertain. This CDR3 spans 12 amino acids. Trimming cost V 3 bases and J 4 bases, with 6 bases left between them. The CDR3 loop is CASSFGGYGYTF. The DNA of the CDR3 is TGTGCCAGCAGTTTCGGCGGCTATGGCTACACCTTC.

CDR3 loop: CASSPGTGGSPLHF. The CDR3 DNA is TGTGCCAGCTCACCAGGGACAGGGGGATCACCCCTCCACTTT. This chain uses TRBV18 with TRBJ1-6; 11 bases are shared with TRBD1. This CDR3 comprises 14 residues. Germline CDR1 is KGHSH and CDR2 is LQKENI. V lost 2 bases, J lost 10 bases, and 1 base stayed unmatched.

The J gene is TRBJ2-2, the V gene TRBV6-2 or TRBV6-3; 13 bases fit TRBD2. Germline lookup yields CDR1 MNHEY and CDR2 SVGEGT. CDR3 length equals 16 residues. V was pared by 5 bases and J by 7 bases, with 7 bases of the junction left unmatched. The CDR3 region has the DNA TGTGCCAGCAGTCGAGGACTAGCGGGGGTATTCGGGGAGCTGTTTTTT. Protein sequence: CASSRGLAGVFGELFF.

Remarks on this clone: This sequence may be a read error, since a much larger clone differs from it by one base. CDR3 in DNA: TGTGCCAGCAGGCAGGTCATGAACACTGAAGCTTTCTTT. Protein product: CASRQVMNTEAFF. The V call is TRBV6-5, the J call TRBJ1-1, with unresolved D. V was trimmed by 6 bases and J by 0 bases, leaving 8 bases between them. The germline CDR1 and CDR2 sequences are MNHEY and SVGAGI. The CDR3 covers 13 residues.

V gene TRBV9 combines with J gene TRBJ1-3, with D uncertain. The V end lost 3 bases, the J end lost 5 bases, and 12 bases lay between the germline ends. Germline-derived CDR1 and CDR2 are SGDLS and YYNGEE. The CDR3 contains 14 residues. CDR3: CASSDLGLRNTIYF. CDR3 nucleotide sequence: TGTGCCAGCAGCGACCTCGGGCTCCGAAACACCATATATTTT.

CDR3 loop: CTSSQPSGTSGGRNTQYF. The CDR3 nucleotides are TGCACCAGCAGCCAGCCATCCGGGACTAGCGGGGGGCGTAATACGCAGTATTTT. V gene TRBV1 combines with J gene TRBJ2-3; the listed D gene, TRBD2, was not tested against the DNA. TRBV1 is shown as a pseudogene. This CDR3 region has 18 residues.

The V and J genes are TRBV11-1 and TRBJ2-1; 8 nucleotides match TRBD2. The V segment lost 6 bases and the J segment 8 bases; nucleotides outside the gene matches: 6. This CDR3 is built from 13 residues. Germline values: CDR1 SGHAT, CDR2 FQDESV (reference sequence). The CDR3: CASRLSGGDEQFF. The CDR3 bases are TGTGCCAGCAGACTCTCCGGGGGGGATGAGCAGTTCTTC.

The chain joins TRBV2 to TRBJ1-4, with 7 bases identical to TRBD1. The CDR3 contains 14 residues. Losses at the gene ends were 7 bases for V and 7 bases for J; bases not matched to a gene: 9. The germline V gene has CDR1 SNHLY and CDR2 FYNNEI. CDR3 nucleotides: TGTGCCAGCACCCAAGACAGGGTCGCTGAAAAACTGTTTTTT. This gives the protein CASTQDRVAEKLFF.

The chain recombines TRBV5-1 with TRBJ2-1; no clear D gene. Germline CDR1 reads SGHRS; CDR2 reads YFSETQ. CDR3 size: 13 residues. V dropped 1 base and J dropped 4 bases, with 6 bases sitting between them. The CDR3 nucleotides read TGCGCCAGCAGCTTGCCGAGTTACAATGAGCAGTTCTTC. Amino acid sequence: CASSLPSYNEQFF.

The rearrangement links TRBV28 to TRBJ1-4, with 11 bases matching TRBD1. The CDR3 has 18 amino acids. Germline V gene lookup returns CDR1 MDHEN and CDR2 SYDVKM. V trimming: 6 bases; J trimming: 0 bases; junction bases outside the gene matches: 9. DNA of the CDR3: TGTGCCAGCAGAACTGAACCGGGACAGGGGGCAACTAATGAAAAACTGTTTTTT. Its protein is CASRTEPGQGATNEKLFF.

The CDR3 DNA sequence: TGTGCCAGCAGCTTAGAAGGGCCCCTCCACTTT. Residues: CASSLEGPLHF. This chain connects TRBV7-9 to TRBJ1-6, with D unresolved. V gave up 1 base and J gave up 13 bases, with 5 bases separating them. The CDR3 consists of 11 residues. Germline V CDR1 and CDR2: SEHNR, FQNEAQ (reference sequence).

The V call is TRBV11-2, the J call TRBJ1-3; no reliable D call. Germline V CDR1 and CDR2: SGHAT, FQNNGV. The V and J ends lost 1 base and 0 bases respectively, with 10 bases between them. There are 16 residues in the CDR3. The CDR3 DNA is TGTGCCAGCAGCTTAGTCGGCACTAGCTCTGGAAACACCATATATTTT. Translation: CASSLVGTSSGNTIYF.

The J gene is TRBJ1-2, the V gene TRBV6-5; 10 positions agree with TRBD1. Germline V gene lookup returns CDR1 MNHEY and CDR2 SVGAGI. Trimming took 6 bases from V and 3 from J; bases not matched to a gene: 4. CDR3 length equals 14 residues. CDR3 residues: CASRTGGADYGYTF. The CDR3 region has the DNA TGTGCCAGCAGGACAGGGGGCGCCGACTATGGCTACACCTTC.

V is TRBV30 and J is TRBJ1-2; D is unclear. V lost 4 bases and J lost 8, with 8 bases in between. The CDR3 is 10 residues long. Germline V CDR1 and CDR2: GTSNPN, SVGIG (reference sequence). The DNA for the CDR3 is TGTGCCTGGATTGGGAACGGCTACACCTTC. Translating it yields CAWIGNGYTF. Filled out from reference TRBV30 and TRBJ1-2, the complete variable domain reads SQTIHQWPATLVQPVGSPLSLECTVEGTSNPNLYWYRQAAGRGLQLLFYSVGIGQISSEVPQNLSASRPQDRQFILSSKKLLLSDSGFYLCAWIGNGYTFGSGTRLTVV.

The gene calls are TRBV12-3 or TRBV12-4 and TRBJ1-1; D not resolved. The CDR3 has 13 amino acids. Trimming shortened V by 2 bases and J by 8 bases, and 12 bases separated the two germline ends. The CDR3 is CASSLMVSAEAFF. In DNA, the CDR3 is TGTGCCAGCAGTTTAATGGTCAGCGCCGAAGCTTTCTTT.

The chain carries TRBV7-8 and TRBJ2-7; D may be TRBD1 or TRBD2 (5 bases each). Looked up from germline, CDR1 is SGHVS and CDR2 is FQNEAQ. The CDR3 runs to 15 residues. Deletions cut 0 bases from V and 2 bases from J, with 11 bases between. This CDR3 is CASSLAGRGTYEQYF. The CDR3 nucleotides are TGTGCCAGCAGCTTAGCAGGTCGGGGCACCTACGAGCAGTACTTC.

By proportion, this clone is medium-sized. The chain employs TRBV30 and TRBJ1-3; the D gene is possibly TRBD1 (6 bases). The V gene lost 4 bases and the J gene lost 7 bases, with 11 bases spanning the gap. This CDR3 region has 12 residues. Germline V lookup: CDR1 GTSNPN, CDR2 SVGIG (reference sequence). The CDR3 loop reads CAWTYRANTIYF. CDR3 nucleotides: TGTGCCTGGACGTACAGGGCCAACACCATATATTTT.

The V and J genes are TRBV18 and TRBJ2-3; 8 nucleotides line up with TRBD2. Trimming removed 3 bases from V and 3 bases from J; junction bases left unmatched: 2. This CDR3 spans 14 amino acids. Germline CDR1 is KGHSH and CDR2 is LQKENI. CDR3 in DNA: TGTGCCAGCTCACCCCAGCGGGGGACAGATACGCAGTATTTT. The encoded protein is CASSPQRGTDTQYF.